One sample yielded the 22 T cell receptor beta chains listed below, sequenced in a study of naive and memory T cell subsets. The study's findings and limits: Naive repertoires, especially CD8, held a few larger clonotypes, possibly memory cells re-expressing CD45RA.

Both TRBC1 and TRBC2 were covered by a beta constant-region primer of two equimolar oligonucleotides. Ligated cDNA was amplified by four rounds of PCR with nested alpha and beta constant-region primers and SP2. TCRdb itself ran the UMI-ligation and nested PCR reads through MiXCR, one entry per CDR3 protein. The sample carries 150,000 or so distinct CDR3 sequences, roughly 22% recorded once. No antigen has been assigned to these receptors. Specimen: naive CD4+ T cells from blood. The receptor source for this set is a human donor in good health.

The chain links TRBV30 to TRBJ2-1; TRBD1 matches at 11 bases. The V segment lost 0 bases and the J segment 6 bases; nucleotides outside the gene matches: 7. The CDR3 covers 16 residues. The germline gives CDR1 GTSNPN, CDR2 SVGIG (reference sequence). CDR3: CAWSVLPGQGGNEQFF. The CDR3, as DNA: TGTGCCTGGAGTGTACTTCCGGGACAGGGGGGCAATGAGCAGTTCTTC.

This clonotype was recorded many times. The J gene is TRBJ2-6, the V gene TRBV28, with a possible D match to TRBD1 (5 bases). The germline gives CDR1 MDHEN, CDR2 SYDVKM. V gave up 3 bases and J gave up 0 bases, with 9 bases separating them. The length of the CDR3 is 16 residues. The CDR3 coding sequence is TGTGCCAGCAGTTTCGCAGGGCCCTCTGGGGCCAACGTCCTGACTTTC. Protein sequence: CASSFAGPSGANVLTF.

Only a few counts were recorded for this clonotype. The chain recombines TRBV7-9 with TRBJ1-3; no reliable D call. Trimming stripped 5 bases from V and 0 bases from J, with 8 bases between. From germline, CDR1 is SEHNR and CDR2 FQNEAQ (reference sequence). The CDR3 covers 14 residues. CDR3 DNA: TGTGCCAGCAGCGAGGGATTCTCTGGAAACACCATATATTTT. Amino acids: CASSEGFSGNTIYF.

The chain joins TRBV20-1 to TRBJ2-7, with 9 bases identical to TRBD1. The CDR3 totals 13 residues. The V gene's germline CDR1 is DFQATT and CDR2 SNEGSKA (reference sequence). V shed 3 bases and J 3 bases; nucleotides not matched to a gene: 3. CDR3 DNA: TGCAGTGCTAGGGGACAGGGCTACTACGAGCAGTACTTC. Translated: CSARGQGYYEQYF.

This clonotype came up a few times. The chain recombines TRBV27 with TRBJ1-5, with 8 positions matching TRBD1. The trim removed 5 bases at V and 7 bases at J, leaving 10 bases unmatched. Germline V gives CDR1 MNHEY, CDR2 SMNVEV (reference sequence). This CDR3 is built from 15 residues. As DNA, the CDR3 is TGTGCCAGCAGTCCACTAGACAGGGGTGGACAGCCCCAGCATTTT. It is translated as CASSPLDRGGQPQHF.

The sample holds a few counts of this clonotype. V gene TRBV6-5 combines with J gene TRBJ2-6; D is possibly TRBD1 or TRBD2 (5 bases each). Trimming stripped 5 bases from V and 0 bases from J, with 14 bases between. The V gene's germline CDR1 is MNHEY and CDR2 SVGAGI. There are 17 residues in the CDR3. The chain's CDR3 is CASSHGAGSSGANVLTF. The CDR3 DNA follows: TGTGCCAGCAGTCACGGGGCAGGGAGCTCTGGGGCCAACGTCCTGACTTTC.

Only a few counts were recorded for this clonotype. This chain links TRBV18 with TRBJ2-1, with 14 bases aligning to TRBD2. CDR1 and CDR2 from the germline V gene are KGHSH and LQKENI. The CDR3 sequence is 15 residues long. After removal of 6 bases from V and 6 bases from J, the junction contained 4 bases not matched to a gene. In nucleotides, the CDR3 is TGTGCCAGCTCTCCCGGGACTAGCGGGAGCAATGAGCAGTTCTTC. Amino acids: CASSPGTSGSNEQFF.

This clonotype has more than one count but fewer than ten. The CDR3 region is CASRRGIEQYF. The CDR3 nucleotides read TGTGCCAGCAGACGGGGCATCGAGCAGTACTTC. J is TRBJ2-7 and V is TRBV12-3 or TRBV12-4; tentatively, D is TRBD1 or TRBD2 (5 bases each). There are 11 residues in the CDR3. Trimming took off 6 bases at V and 6 bases at J, with 9 bases between the two ends.

This clonotype has a count of ten or more. The rearrangement links TRBV6-5 to TRBJ2-3; D is unclear. The CDR3 is 13 residues long. Looked up from germline, CDR1 is MNHEY and CDR2 is SVGAGI. V dropped 8 bases and J dropped 4 bases, with 13 bases sitting between them. CDR3 DNA sequence: TGTGCCAGCTACGGTCGCAAGGCAGATACGCAGTATTTT. This gives the protein CASYGRKADTQYF.

The rearrangement joins TRBV6-2 or TRBV6-3 to TRBJ2-5, with 11 bases matching TRBD2. Trimming at V came to 2 bases and at J to 5 bases, leaving 10 bases not matched to a gene. The CDR3 totals 17 residues. Germline CDR1 is MNHEY and CDR2 is SVGEGT. The CDR3 DNA is TGTGCCAGCAGTTACGATGCTAGCGGGAGGTTCGTGGAGACCCAGTACTTC. Protein product: CASSYDASGRFVETQYF.

The J gene is TRBJ1-4, the V gene TRBV6-5, with D unresolved. Germline V gene data show CDR1 as MNHEY and CDR2 as SVGAGI. V was trimmed by 8 bases and J by 8 bases, leaving 18 bases between them. The CDR3 spans 14 residues. In nucleotides, the CDR3 is TGTGCCAGCTCCAGAGGAGCCAAAGGGGAAAAACTGTTTTTT. Its protein is CASSRGAKGEKLFF.

The rearrangement uses TRBV28 and TRBJ2-1; D may be TRBD1 (6 bases). CDR1 and CDR2 from the germline V gene are MDHEN and SYDVKM. The CDR3 runs to 14 residues. The germline V and J ends were trimmed by 2 bases and 15 bases, with 20 bases remaining between them. The CDR3 DNA reads as TGTGCCAGCAGTTTAAGGTTTTTCTTGACAGGCCTGTTCTTC. Protein: CASSLRFFLTGLFF.

The genes are TRBV6-1 and TRBJ2-5; 9 bases line up with TRBD1. Germline assignment: CDR1 MNHNS and CDR2 SASEGT. The CDR3 runs to 12 residues. Trimming at V came to 5 bases and at J to 13 bases, leaving 8 bases not matched to a gene. Here the CDR3 reads CASSLTPGQGYF. CDR3 nucleotide sequence: TGTGCCAGCAGTCTTACCCCGGGACAGGGGTACTTC.

Only a few counts were recorded for this clonotype. The CDR3 here is CASSQFEAFF. In DNA, the CDR3 is TGTGCCAGCAGCCAGTTTGAAGCTTTCTTT. The V call is TRBV14, the J call TRBJ1-1; no firm D call. Germline V gene lookup returns CDR1 SGHDN and CDR2 FVKESK. The CDR3 covers 10 residues. The V end was cut by 3 bases, the J end by 7 bases, with 3 bases between.

This clonotype was seen a handful of times. The V gene is TRBV28, the J gene TRBJ2-3; 9 bases fit TRBD1. CDR3 size: 14 residues. In germline, CDR1 is MDHEN, CDR2 SYDVKM. The V and J ends lost 7 bases and 7 bases, in that order; junction bases with no gene match: 9. The CDR3 DNA sequence: TGTGCCAGCACCTTTCGGGACAGGGCGAATACGCAGTATTTT. This codes for CASTFRDRANTQYF. Variable domain in full (rest from reference TRBV28 and TRBJ2-3): DVKVTQSSRYLVKRTGEKVFLECVQDMDHENMFWYRQDPGLGLRLIYFSYDVKMKEKGDIPEGYSVSREKKERFSLILESASTNQTSMYLCASTFRDRANTQYFGPGTRLTVL.

CDR3 loop: CSAKRQGVNYGYTF. In nucleotides, the CDR3 is TGCAGTGCTAAGAGACAGGGGGTTAACTATGGCTACACCTTC. V usage is TRBV20-1 and J usage is TRBJ1-2, with TRBD1 identical over 9 bases. V was pared by 4 bases and J by 1 base, with 4 bases of the junction left unmatched. The CDR3 length is 14 residues. CDR1 and CDR2 (germline): DFQATT, SNEGSKA (reference sequence).

Many counts were recorded for this clonotype. This rearrangement joins TRBV6-5 to TRBJ1-6, with no clear D. CDR1 is MNHEY, CDR2 SVGAGI, per germline. The CDR3 totals 15 residues. Trimming removed 0 bases from V and 7 bases from J, with 10 bases in between. This chain's CDR3 is CASSYSKQTNSPLHF. DNA for the CDR3: TGTGCCAGCAGTTACTCGAAACAGACCAATTCACCCCTCCACTTT.

The V gene is TRBV18, the J gene TRBJ2-1; D might be TRBD1 (7 bases). The V gene's germline CDR1 is KGHSH and CDR2 LQKENI. The CDR3 runs 14 residues. The V end was cut by 3 bases, the J end by 4 bases, with 10 bases between. DNA of the CDR3: TGTGCCAGCTCACCGGCGGGACAGTACAATGAGCAGTTCTTC. Its translation: CASSPAGQYNEQFF.

V usage is TRBV5-1 and J usage is TRBJ1-1; tentatively, D is TRBD1 (6 bases). The ends were cut back, 7 bases at V and 0 bases at J, with 16 bases in the middle. CDR1 and CDR2 from the germline V gene are SGHRS and YFSETQ. CDR3 length equals 15 residues. This chain's CDR3 is CASRQGSVLNTEAFF. The CDR3 region has the DNA TGCGCCAGCCGCCAGGGGTCCGTTTTGAACACTGAAGCTTTCTTT.

The CDR3: CASSFSGHELGEKLFF. CDR3 coding DNA: TGTGCCAGCAGTTTTTCCGGGCACGAACTTGGTGAAAAACTGTTTTTT. V and J are TRBV12-3 or TRBV12-4 and TRBJ1-4; D uncertain. The CDR3 sequence is 16 residues long. V dropped 3 bases and J dropped 7 bases, with 18 bases sitting between them.

The chain joins TRBV12-3 or TRBV12-4 to TRBJ1-2; D gene uncertain. This CDR3 contains 12 residues. Trimming left V 5 bases short and J 4 bases short, with 8 bases between. CDR3 sequence reads: CASSPTVYGYTF. The CDR3 DNA reads as TGTGCCAGCAGTCCCACCGTCTATGGCTACACCTTC.

This clonotype turned up a few times. The chain combines TRBV14 with TRBJ2-7, with 9 bases aligning to TRBD1. Per germline, CDR1 SGHDN and CDR2 FVKESK. J lost 4 bases, V lost 0 bases, and 7 bases had no gene match. The CDR3 covers 16 residues. CDR3: CASSQDSGTGTYEQYF. In DNA form, the CDR3 reads TGTGCCAGCAGCCAAGATAGTGGGACAGGGACGTACGAGCAGTACTTC.